This T cell receptor (beta chain) was recovered during a study of blood T cell repertoires in COVID-19. For the study at large: Sample material is recorded as cDNA or gDNA derived from T cells, B-cell-depleted T cells, or PBMCs.

V was trimmed by 5 bases and J by 5 bases, leaving 16 bases between them. This CDR3 comprises 14 residues. Germline values: CDR1 SGHNT, CDR2 YYREEE (reference sequence). The protocol was immunoSEQ multiplex PCR, while the TCRdb copy is restricted to in-frame clones and leaves out a portion. Here the sample spans about 330,000 clones, roughly 86% being singletons. Participants reported their clinical history, and cohort assignment relied on those reports. The sequencing sample was made of PBMCs or T cells enriched from blood (not recorded which). The J gene is TRBJ1-2, the V gene TRBV5-4; tentatively, D is TRBD1 (5 bases). The TCR comes from a woman younger than 45 who had recovered from COVID-19. This chain's CDR3 is CASSAGTREYGYTF. DNA for the CDR3: TGTGCCAGCAGTGCCGGGACTCGCGAGTATGGCTACACCTTC.